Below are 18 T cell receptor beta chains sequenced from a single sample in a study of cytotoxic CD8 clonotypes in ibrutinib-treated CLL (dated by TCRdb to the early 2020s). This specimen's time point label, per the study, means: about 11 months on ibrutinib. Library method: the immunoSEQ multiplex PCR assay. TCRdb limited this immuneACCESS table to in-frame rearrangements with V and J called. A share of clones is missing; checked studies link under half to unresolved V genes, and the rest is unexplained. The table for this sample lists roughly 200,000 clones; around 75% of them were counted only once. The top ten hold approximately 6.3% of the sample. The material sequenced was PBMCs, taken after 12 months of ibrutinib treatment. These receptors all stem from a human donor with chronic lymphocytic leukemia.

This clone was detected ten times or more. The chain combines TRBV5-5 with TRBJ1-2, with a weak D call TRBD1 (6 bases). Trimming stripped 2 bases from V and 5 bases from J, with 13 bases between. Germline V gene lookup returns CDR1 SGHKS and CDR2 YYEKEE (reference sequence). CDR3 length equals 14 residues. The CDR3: CASSLKQGEYGYTF. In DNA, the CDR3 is TGTGCCAGCAGCTTAAAACAGGGCGAGTATGGCTACACCTTC.

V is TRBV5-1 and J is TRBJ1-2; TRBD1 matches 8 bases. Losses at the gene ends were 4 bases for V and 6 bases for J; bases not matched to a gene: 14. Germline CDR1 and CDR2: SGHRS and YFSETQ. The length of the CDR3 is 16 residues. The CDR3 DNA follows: TGCGCCAGCAGCCCCACTCGGGTGGGGACAGGTAATGGCTACACCTTC. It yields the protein CASSPTRVGTGNGYTF.

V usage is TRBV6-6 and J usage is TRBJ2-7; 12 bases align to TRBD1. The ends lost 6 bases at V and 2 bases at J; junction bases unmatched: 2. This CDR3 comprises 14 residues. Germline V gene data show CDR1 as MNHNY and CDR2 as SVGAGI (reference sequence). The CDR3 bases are TGTGCCAGCAGAAGGGACAGGGGGCCCTACGAGCAGTACTTC. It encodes CASRRDRGPYEQYF.

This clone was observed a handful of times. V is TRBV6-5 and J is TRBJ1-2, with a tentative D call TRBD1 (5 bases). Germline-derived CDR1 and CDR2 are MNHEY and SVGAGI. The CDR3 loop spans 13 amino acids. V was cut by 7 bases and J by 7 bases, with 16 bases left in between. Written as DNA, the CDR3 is TGTGCCAGCAAGGGTTCGGGGGGTGGTGGCTACACCTTC. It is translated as CASKGSGGGGYTF.

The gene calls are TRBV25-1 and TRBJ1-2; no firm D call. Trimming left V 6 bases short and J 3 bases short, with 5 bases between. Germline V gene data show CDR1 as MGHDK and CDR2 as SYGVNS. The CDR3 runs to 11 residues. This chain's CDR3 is CASSADYGYTF. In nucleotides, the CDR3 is TGTGCCAGCAGCGCGGACTATGGCTACACCTTC.

CDR3 protein: CASSFSGGGGETQYF. The CDR3 DNA is TGTGCCAGCAGCTTCAGTGGGGGGGGTGGAGAGACCCAGTACTTC. The chain has TRBV11-2 and TRBJ2-5; 7 nucleotides line up with TRBD2. Germline V lookup: CDR1 SGHAT, CDR2 FQNNGV. V lost 3 bases to trimming and J lost 4 bases; unmatched junction nucleotides: 8. This CDR3 has 15 amino acids.

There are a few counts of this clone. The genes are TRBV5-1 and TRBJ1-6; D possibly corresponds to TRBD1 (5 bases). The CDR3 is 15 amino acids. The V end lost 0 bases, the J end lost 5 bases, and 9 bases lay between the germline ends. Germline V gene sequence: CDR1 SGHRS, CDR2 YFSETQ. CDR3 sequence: CASSLVGGNNSPLHF. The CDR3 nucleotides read TGCGCCAGCAGCTTGGTCGGGGGTAATAATTCACCCCTCCACTTT.

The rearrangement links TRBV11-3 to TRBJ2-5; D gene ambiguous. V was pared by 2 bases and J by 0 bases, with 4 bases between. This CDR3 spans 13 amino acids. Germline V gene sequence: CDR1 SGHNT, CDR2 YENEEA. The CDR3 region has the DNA TGTGCCAGCAGCTTAAGCTACCAAGAGACCCAGTACTTC. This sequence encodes CASSLSYQETQYF.

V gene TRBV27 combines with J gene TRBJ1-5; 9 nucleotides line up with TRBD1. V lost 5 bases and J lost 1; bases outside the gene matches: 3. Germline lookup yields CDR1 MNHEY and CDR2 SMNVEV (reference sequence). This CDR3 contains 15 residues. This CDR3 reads CASSIDRGSNQPQHF. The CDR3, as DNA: TGTGCCAGCAGTATCGACAGGGGGAGCAATCAGCCCCAGCATTTT.

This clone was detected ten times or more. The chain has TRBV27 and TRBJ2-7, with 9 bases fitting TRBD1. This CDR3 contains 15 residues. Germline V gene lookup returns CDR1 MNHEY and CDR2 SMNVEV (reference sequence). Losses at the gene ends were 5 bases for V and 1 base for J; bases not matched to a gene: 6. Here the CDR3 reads CASSLGTGLSYEQYF. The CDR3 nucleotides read TGTGCCAGCAGTCTCGGGACAGGGCTATCCTACGAGCAGTACTTC.

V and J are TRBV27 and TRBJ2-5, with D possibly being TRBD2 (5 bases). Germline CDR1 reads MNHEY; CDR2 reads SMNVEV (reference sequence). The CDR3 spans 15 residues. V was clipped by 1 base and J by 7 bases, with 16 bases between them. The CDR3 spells CASSLYGPFAGTQYF. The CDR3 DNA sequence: TGTGCCAGCAGTTTATACGGTCCCTTCGCGGGGACCCAGTACTTC.

CDR3: CASSFYIINTEAFF. The CDR3 coding sequence is TGTGCCAGCAGCTTTTACATCATAAACACTGAAGCTTTCTTT. The rearrangement joins TRBV5-5 to TRBJ1-1; D uncertain. V shed 2 bases and J shed 2 bases, with 10 bases lying between them. The germline CDR1 and CDR2 sequences are SGHKS and YYEKEE (reference sequence). The CDR3 spans 14 residues.

Written as DNA, the CDR3 is TGTGCCAGCAGTCCCCCCCGGGTCTATGGCTACACCTTC. Its protein is CASSPPRVYGYTF. The J gene is TRBJ1-2, the V gene TRBV28; D unresolved. Per germline, CDR1 MDHEN and CDR2 SYDVKM. Trimming removed 5 bases from V and 4 bases from J, with 11 bases in between. The CDR3 extends over 13 amino acids.

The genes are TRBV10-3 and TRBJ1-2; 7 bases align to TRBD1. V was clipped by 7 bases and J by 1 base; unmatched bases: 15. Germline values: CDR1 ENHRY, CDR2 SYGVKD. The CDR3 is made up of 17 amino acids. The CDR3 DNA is TGTGCCATCACGGGGGGCCAAGGACAGGAGATTAACTATGGCTACACCTTC. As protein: CAITGGQGQEINYGYTF.

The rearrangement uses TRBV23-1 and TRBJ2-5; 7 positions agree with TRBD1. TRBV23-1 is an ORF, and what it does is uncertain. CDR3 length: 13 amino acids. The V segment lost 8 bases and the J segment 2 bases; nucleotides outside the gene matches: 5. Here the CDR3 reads CASVGQAQETQYF. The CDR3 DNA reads TGCGCCAGCGTTGGACAGGCGCAAGAGACCCAGTACTTC.

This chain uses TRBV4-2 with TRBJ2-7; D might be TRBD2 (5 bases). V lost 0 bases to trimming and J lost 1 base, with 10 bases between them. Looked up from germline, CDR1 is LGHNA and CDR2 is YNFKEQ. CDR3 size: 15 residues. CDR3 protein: CASSQETGVSYEQYF. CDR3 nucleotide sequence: TGTGCCAGCAGCCAAGAGACCGGGGTATCCTACGAGCAGTACTTC.

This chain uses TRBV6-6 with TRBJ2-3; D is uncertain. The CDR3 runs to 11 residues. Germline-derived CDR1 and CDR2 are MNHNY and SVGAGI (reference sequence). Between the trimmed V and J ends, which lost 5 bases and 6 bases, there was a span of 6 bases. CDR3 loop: CASSTADTQYF. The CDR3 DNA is TGTGCCAGCAGTACTGCCGATACGCAGTATTTT.

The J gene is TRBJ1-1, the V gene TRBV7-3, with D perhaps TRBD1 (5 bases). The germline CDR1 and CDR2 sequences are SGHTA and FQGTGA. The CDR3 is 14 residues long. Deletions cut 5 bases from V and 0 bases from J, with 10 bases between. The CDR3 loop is CASSRQSLNTEAFF. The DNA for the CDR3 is TGTGCCAGCAGCCGACAGTCCTTGAACACTGAAGCTTTCTTT.